The 8 T cell receptor beta chains reported below all come from one sample, sequenced in a study of shared clonotypes between healthy human individuals. Only in-frame clones appear in the TCRdb table, and some are missing; sequencing was by immunoSEQ multiplex PCR. The table lists approximately 1.4 million clones, approximately 98% of them singletons. Specimen: naive CD4+ T cells sorted from blood. Regarding subset: CD45RA+ positively selected. These receptors came from a man aged 25 to 45 in good health.

The chain employs TRBV5-1 and TRBJ1-2, with TRBD1 identical over 8 bases. Germline CDR1 SGHRS, CDR2 YFSETQ. Trimming removed 7 bases from V and 1 base from J; junction bases left unmatched: 3. The CDR3 consists of 13 residues. CDR3 protein: CASGTGDNYGYTF. CDR3 coding DNA: TGCGCCAGCGGGACAGGAGATAACTATGGCTACACCTTC.

The chain has TRBV7-9 and TRBJ1-1, with D uncertain. Trimming removed 0 bases from V and 1 base from J, with 9 bases in between. From germline, CDR1 is SEHNR and CDR2 FQNEAQ (reference sequence). This CDR3 spans 15 amino acids. The CDR3 loop reads CASSLASGENTEAFF. The CDR3 nucleotides read TGTGCCAGCAGCTTAGCGTCTGGGGAGAACACTGAAGCTTTCTTT.

The rearrangement uses TRBV18 and TRBJ2-1, with 14 bases matching TRBD2. With V trimmed by 3 bases and J by 2 bases, 6 bases remained unmatched. The CDR3 covers 18 residues. From germline, CDR1 is KGHSH and CDR2 LQKENI. Written as DNA, the CDR3 is TGTGCCAGCTCACCTATACCGGGACTAGCGGGAGCCTACAATGAGCAGTTCTTC. Translation gives CASSPIPGLAGAYNEQFF.

The CDR3 here is CASSVGTVSYEQYF. In nucleotides, the CDR3 is TGTGCCAGCAGCGTCGGGACAGTGTCCTACGAGCAGTACTTC. J is TRBJ2-7 and V is TRBV7-6; 7 positions match TRBD1. CDR1 and CDR2 from the germline V gene are SGHVS and FNYEAQ. V dropped 5 bases and J dropped 1; count of bases not matched to a gene: 5. There are 14 residues in the CDR3.

The rearrangement uses TRBV29-1 and TRBJ2-7; 7 positions agree with TRBD1. This CDR3 region has 10 residues. Germline V gives CDR1 SQVTM, CDR2 ANQGSEA. Here the CDR3 reads CSVTGLEQYF. The CDR3 coding sequence is TGCAGTGTGACAGGGCTCGAGCAGTACTTC.

The genes are TRBV5-6 and TRBJ2-2, with TRBD2 identical over 9 bases. Trimming cost V 1 base and J 2 bases; bases outside gene matches: 6. Germline CDR1 SGHDT, CDR2 YYEEEE. CDR3 length equals 17 residues. This CDR3 reads CASSLLLAGINTGELFF. CDR3 bases: TGTGCCAGCAGCTTGCTGCTAGCGGGAATCAACACCGGGGAGCTGTTTTTT. Looking up the rest from reference TRBV5-6 and TRBJ2-2 gives the full variable domain: DAGVTQSPTHLIKTRGQQVTLRCSPKSGHDTVSWYQQALGQGPQFIFQYYEEEERQRGNFPDRFSGHQFPNYSSELNVNALLLGDSALYLCASSLLLAGINTGELFFGEGSRLTVL.

The chain links TRBV11-2 to TRBJ2-1; D unclear. V was shortened by 2 bases and J by 0 bases, with 11 bases between the two germline ends. The germline CDR1 and CDR2 sequences are SGHAT and FQNNGV. This CDR3 is 16 amino acids long. In nucleotides, the CDR3 is TGTGCCAGCAGCTTAAAGACTTTGAGCTCCTACAATGAGCAGTTCTTC. This translates into CASSLKTLSSYNEQFF.

V is TRBV7-2 and J is TRBJ2-1, with TRBD1 matching over 10 bases. Trimming took 5 bases from V and 4 from J; bases not matched to a gene: 5. CDR1 SGHTA and CDR2 FQGNSA come from the germline V gene. This CDR3 has 15 amino acids. The CDR3: CASSPWDRGYNEQFF. In nucleotides, the CDR3 is TGTGCCAGCAGCCCGTGGGACAGGGGTTACAATGAGCAGTTCTTC.